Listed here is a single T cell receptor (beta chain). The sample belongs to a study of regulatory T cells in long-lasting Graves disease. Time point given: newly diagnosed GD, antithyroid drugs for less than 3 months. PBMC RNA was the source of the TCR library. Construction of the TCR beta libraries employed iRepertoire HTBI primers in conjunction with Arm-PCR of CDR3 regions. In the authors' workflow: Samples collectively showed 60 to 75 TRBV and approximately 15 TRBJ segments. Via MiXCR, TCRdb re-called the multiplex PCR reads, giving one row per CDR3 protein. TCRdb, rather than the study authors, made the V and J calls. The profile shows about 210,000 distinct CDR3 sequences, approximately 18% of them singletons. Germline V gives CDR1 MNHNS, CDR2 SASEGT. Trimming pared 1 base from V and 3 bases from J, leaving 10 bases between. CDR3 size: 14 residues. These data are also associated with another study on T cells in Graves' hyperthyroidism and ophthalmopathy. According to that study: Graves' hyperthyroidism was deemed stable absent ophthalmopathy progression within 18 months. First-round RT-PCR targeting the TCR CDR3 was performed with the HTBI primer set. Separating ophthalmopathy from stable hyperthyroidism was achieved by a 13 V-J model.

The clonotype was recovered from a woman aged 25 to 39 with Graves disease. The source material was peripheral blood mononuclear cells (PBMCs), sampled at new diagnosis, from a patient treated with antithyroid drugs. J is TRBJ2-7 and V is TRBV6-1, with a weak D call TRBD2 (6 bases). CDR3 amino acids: CASSEGGTHYEQYF. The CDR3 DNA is TGTGCCAGCAGTGAAGGGGGGACTCACTACGAGCAGTACTTC.